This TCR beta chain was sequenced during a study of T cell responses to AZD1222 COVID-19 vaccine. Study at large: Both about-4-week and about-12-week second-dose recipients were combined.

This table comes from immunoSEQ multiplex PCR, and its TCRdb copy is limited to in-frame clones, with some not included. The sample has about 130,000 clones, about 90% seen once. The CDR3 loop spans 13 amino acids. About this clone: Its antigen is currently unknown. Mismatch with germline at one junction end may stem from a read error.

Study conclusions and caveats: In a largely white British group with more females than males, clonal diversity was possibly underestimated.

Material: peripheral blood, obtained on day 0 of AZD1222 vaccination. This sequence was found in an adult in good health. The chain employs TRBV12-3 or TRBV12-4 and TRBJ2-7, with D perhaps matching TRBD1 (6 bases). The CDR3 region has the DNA TGTGCCAGCAGTTCCGAGGGACAATTCAATTTGGGCTTC. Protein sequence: CASSSEGQFNLGF.